The present entry profiles one TCR beta chain with its context. RNA transcripts were the template, and TCR beta CDR3 regions were amplified from them. The workflow started with a first-round RT-PCR run with HTBI primers and then moved on to a second-round multiplex PCR. MiXCR, run by TCRdb on the multiplex PCR reads, gives a single entry per CDR3 protein. This table has hundreds of thousands of distinct CDR3 sequences, 15% appearing once. The CDR3 contains 16 residues. CDR1 is MGHRA, CDR2 YSYEKL, per germline. The V end lost 4 bases, the J end lost 2 bases, and 18 bases lay between the germline ends. Hyperthyroidism patients were newly diagnosed, under 2 months' duration, aged 18 to 65. Pregnant or lactating patients and those with other autoimmune diseases or uncontrolled infections were excluded. Each diagnosis was determined on the basis of clinical symptoms, serum thyroxine, TRAb, thyroid ultrasound and orbital computed tomography. PBMCs came from roughly 10 ml of fresh peripheral blood.

This entry comes from a study of Graves' ophthalmopathy and Graves' hyperthyroidism. Sequences were obtained from peripheral blood. This receptor was obtained from a woman between 18 and 29 years old with stable Graves' hyperthyroidism. V usage is TRBV4-1 and J usage is TRBJ2-7; D tentatively reads TRBD1 or TRBD2 (5 bases each). CDR3 sequence reads: CASSLHKGQGAYEQYF. The CDR3 DNA is TGCGCCAGCAGCCTTCATAAAGGCCAGGGAGCCTACGAGCAGTACTTC.